Below, 9 T cell receptor beta chains from the same sample are listed, as sequenced in a study of blood T cell repertoires in COVID-19. Generated by immunoSEQ multiplex PCR, the TCRdb table keeps only in-frame clones and is missing some. The sample carries 30,000 to 40,000 clones, 90% recorded once. Sequences were obtained from peripheral blood. These receptors all come from a man in his 60s with active or convalescent COVID-19.

J is TRBJ2-5 and V is TRBV3-1 (or the pseudogene TRBV3-2); TRBD2 matches 16 bases. The CDR3 loop spans 17 amino acids. The germline gives CDR1 LGHDT, CDR2 YNNKEL (reference sequence). The V gene end was trimmed by 3 bases and the J gene end by 5 bases; junction bases not matched to a gene: 6. The CDR3 nucleotides read TGTGCCAGCAGCCAGGGACTAGCGGGAGGGCCTTTGGAGACCCAGTACTTC. Its protein is CASSQGLAGGPLETQYF.

In this sample, this clone turned up once. This chain links TRBV14 with TRBJ1-6, with 8 bases fitting TRBD1. V was pared by 2 bases and J by 9 bases, with 6 bases of the junction left unmatched. This CDR3 comprises 15 residues. CDR1 is SGHDN, CDR2 FVKESK, per germline. The CDR3 DNA follows: TGTGCCAGCAGCCAACGGACAGGGAGCGGTTCACCCCTCCACTTT. Translation: CASSQRTGSGSPLHF.

The CDR3 here is CASSYVSPDRGNLDEQFF. DNA for the CDR3: TGTGCCAGCAGTTACGTTTCCCCCGACAGGGGGAATTTAGATGAGCAGTTCTTC. The V gene is TRBV6-2 or TRBV6-3, the J gene TRBJ2-1, with TRBD1 matching over 9 bases. CDR3 size: 18 residues. V gave up 2 bases and J gave up 8 bases; unmatched junction bases: 16. The germline gives CDR1 MNHEY, CDR2 SVGEGT.

The chain employs TRBV7-9 and TRBJ2-5, with TRBD1 matching 7 bases. Germline CDR1 SEHNR, CDR2 FQNEAQ (reference sequence). The junction had 2 bases not matched to a gene; V was cut back by 5 bases and J by 2 bases. The CDR3 spans 13 residues. CDR3 DNA: TGTGCCAGCAGCCAGGGACAGCAAGAGACCCAGTACTTC. This codes for CASSQGQQETQYF.

This chain uses TRBV5-1 with TRBJ2-1, with D perhaps matching TRBD2 (6 bases). Between the trimmed V and J ends, which lost 4 bases and 8 bases, there was a span of 19 bases. The germline V gene has CDR1 SGHRS and CDR2 YFSETQ. The CDR3 extends over 15 amino acids. The CDR3 DNA sequence: TGCGCCAGCAGCCGGGGACTCCTTGATAAGGATGAGCAGTTCTTC. Protein sequence: CASSRGLLDKDEQFF.

This clone was counted between two and nine times. The V gene is TRBV9, the J gene TRBJ2-1; 8 bases align to TRBD2. Looked up from germline, CDR1 is SGDLS and CDR2 is YYNGEE. The V gene end was trimmed by 3 bases and the J gene end by 0 bases; junction bases not matched to a gene: 5. The CDR3 has 16 amino acids. CDR3 protein: CASSAESGSSYNEQFF. As DNA, the CDR3 is TGTGCCAGCAGCGCAGAAAGCGGGAGCTCCTACAATGAGCAGTTCTTC.

The CDR3: CASSLLGAGTGELFF. The CDR3 DNA reads TGTGCCAGCAGCTTACTGGGGGCAGGCACCGGGGAGCTGTTTTTT. J is TRBJ2-2 and V is TRBV11-2, with D possibly being TRBD1 (6 bases). The CDR3 spans 15 residues. Trimming pared 2 bases from V and 4 bases from J, leaving 11 bases between. In germline, CDR1 is SGHAT, CDR2 FQNNGV.

The chain employs TRBV15 and TRBJ2-2; 11 nucleotides agree with TRBD2. The CDR3 has 18 residues. V lost 1 base and J lost 0; bases outside the gene matches: 4. The germline V gene has CDR1 LNHNV and CDR2 YYDKDF (reference sequence). The CDR3 coding sequence is TGTGCCACCAGCAGAGGAGGGACTAGCGGCTCGAACACCGGGGAGCTGTTTTTT. The encoded protein is CATSRGGTSGSNTGELFF.

This clone has a single count. V is TRBV28 and J is TRBJ2-6; 7 nucleotides match TRBD1. Unmatched junction bases numbered 12, after V lost 1 base and J lost 0 bases. The length of the CDR3 is 20 residues. In germline, CDR1 is MDHEN, CDR2 SYDVKM. CDR3 protein: CASSLYFPGQRDSGANVLTF. Here the CDR3 DNA reads TGTGCCAGCAGTTTATACTTTCCGGGACAGAGGGACTCTGGGGCCAACGTCCTGACTTTC.